This T cell receptor (beta chain) originates from a study of T cell changes during pregnancy in multiple sclerosis. TCRdb keeps only in-frame clones here, not all; method: immunoSEQ multiplex PCR. The data contain over 45,000 clones, about nine tenths of them seen just once; the ten biggest clones take up approximately 1.8%. V gave up 5 bases and J gave up 6 bases; unmatched junction bases: 13. There are 16 residues in the CDR3. Germline lookup yields CDR1 SGHTA and CDR2 FQGNSA. The receptor was isolated from a female donor with multiple sclerosis, enrolled in a pregnancy study. The rearrangement joins TRBV7-2 to TRBJ2-1; 7 bases match TRBD2. The sequencing here drew on peripheral blood, taken after pregnancy. Here the CDR3 DNA reads TGTGCCAGCAGCCTACGACAGCGGGGACTTGGCAATGAGCAGTTCTTC. Translated: CASSLRQRGLGNEQFF.